One sample yielded the 32 T cell receptor beta chains listed below, sequenced in a study of blood T cell repertoires in COVID-19. The table came from immunoSEQ multiplex PCR; TCRdb's copy has only in-frame clones and leaves some out. Found here are hundreds of thousands of clones, 82% of them singletons; the top ten hold about 4.8%. The specimen sequenced was peripheral blood. All receptors come from a woman aged 70 to 79 with acute or convalescent COVID-19.

Only a few counts were recorded for this clone. The gene calls are TRBV12-3 or TRBV12-4 and TRBJ2-5, with 8 bases lining up with TRBD1. Trimming took 6 bases from V and 5 from J; bases not matched to a gene: 5. This CDR3 is built from 13 residues. CDR3 sequence reads: CASRGQVGETQYF. The CDR3 DNA reads TGTGCCAGCAGGGGACAGGTTGGGGAGACCCAGTACTTC.

In DNA, the CDR3 is TGTGCCAGCAGCTTGAGAGTCTCTAGCAATCAGCCCCAGCATTTT. Protein product: CASSLRVSSNQPQHF. The genes are TRBV5-5 and TRBJ1-5; D is uncertain. With 1 base removed from V and 0 bases from J, the gap between germline ends came to 8 bases. Germline CDR1 reads SGHKS; CDR2 reads YYEKEE (reference sequence). The CDR3 contains 15 residues.

Note on this clone: The identical CDR3 is also encoded by other nucleotide sequences in the sample. V gene TRBV4-3 combines with J gene TRBJ1-3; D is ambiguous. V was shortened by 1 base and J by 1 base, with 8 bases between the two germline ends. The CDR3 covers 15 residues. Germline assignment: CDR1 LGHNA and CDR2 YSLEER. CDR3 amino acids: CASSQVGGSGNTIYF. The CDR3 bases are TGCGCCAGCAGCCAAGTAGGAGGGTCTGGAAACACCATATATTTT.

CDR3 residues: CASSPSVEGASGTQYF. For the CDR3, the DNA is TGTGCCAGCAGCCCGTCGGTAGAAGGGGCATCTGGTACGCAGTATTTT. J is TRBJ2-3 and V is TRBV11-3; maybe TRBD1 (5 bases). This CDR3 is built from 16 residues. V was cut by 5 bases and J by 8 bases, with 23 bases left in between. CDR1 SGHNT and CDR2 YENEEA come from the germline V gene.

The chain employs TRBV6-5 and TRBJ1-3, with 8 bases matching TRBD1. The CDR3 contains 15 residues. Germline CDR1 and CDR2: MNHEY and SVGAGI. V shed 5 bases, J shed 3 bases, and the junction held 6 bases outside the gene matches. The DNA of the CDR3 is TGTGCCAGCAGTACGGGGACAGGTATTGGAAACACCATATATTTT. Translation gives CASSTGTGIGNTIYF.

This chain links TRBV5-1 with TRBJ1-4; D gene ambiguous. V lost 3 bases and J lost 3, with 15 bases in between. From germline, CDR1 is SGHRS and CDR2 YFSETQ. The CDR3 has 16 amino acids. The CDR3 coding sequence is TGCGCCAGCAGCTCCGGGTCCCCGAGGGCTAATGAAAAACTGTTTTTT. This translates into CASSSGSPRANEKLFF.

V is TRBV29-1 and J is TRBJ1-3, with D uncertain. Germline CDR1 and CDR2: SQVTM and ANQGSEA. This CDR3 is 13 amino acids long. V lost 3 bases and J lost 4, with 10 bases in between. The CDR3 bases are TGCAGCGTTGATATGGCAGGCGGAAACACCATATATTTT. This translates into CSVDMAGGNTIYF.

This chain joins TRBV24-1 and TRBJ2-3; D gene ambiguous. This CDR3 comprises 12 residues. Trimming shortened V by 7 bases and J by 8 bases, and 12 bases separated the two germline ends. CDR1 is KGHDR, CDR2 SFDVKD, per germline. The CDR3 loop reads CATSSWPGTQYF. As DNA, the CDR3 is TGTGCCACCAGCTCTTGGCCGGGTACGCAGTATTTT.

The chain uses TRBV5-4 and TRBJ1-2; tentative D call: TRBD1 (6 bases). V shed 0 bases and J shed 6 bases, with 12 bases lying between them. The CDR3 has 14 residues. The V gene's germline CDR1 is SGHNT and CDR2 YYREEE (reference sequence). CDR3 loop: CASSLADRPNGYTF. In DNA form, the CDR3 reads TGTGCCAGCAGCTTGGCCGACAGGCCGAATGGCTACACCTTC.

The chain recombines TRBV7-2 with TRBJ1-3; TRBD1 agrees at 11 bases. CDR3 length: 17 amino acids. Germline CDR1 and CDR2: SGHTA and FQGNSA. V shed 4 bases and J 3 bases; nucleotides not matched to a gene: 8. The CDR3 sequence is CASSYRTGGYYGNTIYF. DNA for the CDR3: TGTGCCAGCAGCTACAGGACAGGGGGCTACTATGGAAACACCATATATTTT.

V usage is TRBV7-9 and J usage is TRBJ2-1, with D possibly matching TRBD1 (5 bases). Germline CDR1 reads SEHNR; CDR2 reads FQNEAQ (reference sequence). This CDR3 contains 14 residues. V was trimmed by 0 bases and J by 6 bases, leaving 9 bases between them. The CDR3, as DNA: TGTGCCAGCAGCTTAGCGAAAACAGGCAATGAGCAGTTCTTC. This encodes CASSLAKTGNEQFF.

The V call is TRBV2, the J call TRBJ2-3, with D unresolved. The CDR3 consists of 14 residues. V was clipped by 3 bases and J by 4 bases, with 11 bases between them. Germline V gene data show CDR1 as SNHLY and CDR2 as FYNNEI. For the CDR3, the DNA is TGTGCCAGCAGTGAGCCCCGAGCTCCAGATACGCAGTATTTT. This translates into CASSEPRAPDTQYF.

This clone was seen a handful of times. CDR3 bases: TGTGCCAGCAGCTTAAGTACGGGACAGGGAAGCGAAAAACTGTTTTTT. It codes for CASSLSTGQGSEKLFF. J is TRBJ1-4 and V is TRBV11-2; 9 nucleotides align to TRBD1. The germline gives CDR1 SGHAT, CDR2 FQNNGV. The CDR3 runs 16 residues. Losses at the gene ends were 2 bases for V and 8 bases for J; bases not matched to a gene: 9.

This clone was counted a single time. V and J are TRBV28 and TRBJ2-7; maybe TRBD2 (7 bases). The CDR3 is 14 residues long. The germline V and J ends were trimmed by 2 bases and 3 bases, with 11 bases remaining between them. CDR1 MDHEN and CDR2 SYDVKM come from the germline V gene. As DNA, the CDR3 is TGTGCCAGCAGTTTAGCGGGGGCCTTCTACGAGCAGTACTTC. This encodes CASSLAGAFYEQYF.

The chain couples TRBV28 to TRBJ1-2, with 11 positions matching TRBD1. The CDR3 has 17 residues. CDR1 and CDR2 (germline): MDHEN, SYDVKM. Trimming cost V 6 bases and J 7 bases; bases outside gene matches: 16. In nucleotides, the CDR3 is TGTGCCAGCAGAAATGGACAGGGGGCCAGACCGATGAGTGGCTACACCTTC. It specifies CASRNGQGARPMSGYTF.

The chain recombines TRBV12-3 or TRBV12-4 with TRBJ1-5; unclear D gene. The CDR3 loop spans 12 amino acids. The V end lost 5 bases, the J end lost 5 bases, and 7 bases lay between the germline ends. This CDR3 is CASSPRDQPQHF. In nucleotides, the CDR3 is TGTGCCAGCAGTCCCCGTGATCAGCCCCAGCATTTT.

The chain employs TRBV19 and TRBJ2-5; 9 bases align to TRBD1. The CDR3 is made up of 16 amino acids. Unmatched junction bases numbered 10, after V lost 4 bases and J lost 4 bases. Germline V CDR1 and CDR2: LNHDA, SQIVND (reference sequence). CDR3 amino acids: CASSTELGQGSETQYF. The CDR3 bases are TGTGCCAGTAGTACCGAGCTGGGACAGGGATCAGAGACCCAGTACTTC.

The chain is built from TRBV11-2 and TRBJ1-1, with D unresolved. CDR3 size: 14 residues. Trimming took 1 base from V and 7 from J, leaving 13 bases between them. CDR1 is SGHAT, CDR2 FQNNGV, per germline. The CDR3 DNA is TGTGCCAGCAGCTTAGTAATGTCGCTCGGTGAAGCTTTCTTT. It specifies CASSLVMSLGEAFF.

The gene calls are TRBV5-6 and TRBJ2-7; D perhaps matches TRBD1 (7 bases). Trimming took off 4 bases at V and 0 bases at J, with 14 bases between the two ends. The CDR3 length is 15 residues. The germline gives CDR1 SGHDT, CDR2 YYEEEE. The CDR3 nucleotides read TGTGCCAGCAGCGTGTCAGGGGGGAGCTCCTACGAGCAGTACTTC. Protein sequence: CASSVSGGSSYEQYF.

This rearrangement joins TRBV28 to TRBJ2-3; 8 bases are shared with TRBD2. Germline V lookup: CDR1 MDHEN, CDR2 SYDVKM. Unmatched junction bases numbered 4, after V lost 7 bases and J lost 1 base. The CDR3 extends over 14 amino acids. The CDR3 region has the DNA TGTGCCAGCAACCTTAGCGGGGGCACAGATACGCAGTATTTT. This sequence encodes CASNLSGGTDTQYF.

The chain links TRBV5-4 to TRBJ2-3, with a tentative D call TRBD2 (6 bases). Trimming took 4 bases from V and 2 from J, leaving 14 bases between them. This CDR3 spans 15 amino acids. CDR1 SGHNT and CDR2 YYREEE come from the germline V gene (reference sequence). CDR3 region: CASSQKLAHTDTQYF. In DNA form, the CDR3 reads TGTGCCAGCAGCCAAAAACTAGCCCACACAGATACGCAGTATTTT.

This sequence joins TRBV28 and TRBJ1-6, with 9 bases identical to TRBD1. Unmatched junction bases numbered 10, after V lost 6 bases and J lost 7 bases. CDR3 length: 16 residues. Per the germline V gene, CDR1 is MDHEN and CDR2 is SYDVKM. Here the CDR3 DNA reads TGTGCCAGCAGCAAACAGGGGGCGCCGGTAAATTCACCCCTCCACTTT. The encoded protein is CASSKQGAPVNSPLHF.

This rearrangement joins TRBV5-4 to TRBJ2-1, with D perhaps TRBD2 (6 bases). The CDR3 length is 17 residues. CDR1 and CDR2 (germline): SGHNT, YYREEE (reference sequence). Trimming took 0 bases from V and 7 from J, leaving 20 bases between them. The CDR3 nucleotides read TGTGCCAGCAGCTTGGGGAGGGCGCAGGGAAGAGGAAATGAGCAGTTCTTC. Translation: CASSLGRAQGRGNEQFF.

This chain joins TRBV6-5 and TRBJ1-2, with TRBD1 matching 7 bases. The J segment lost 6 bases and the V segment lost 8 bases, leaving 9 bases of the junction unmatched. The CDR3 is 13 amino acids. Per the germline V gene, CDR1 is MNHEY and CDR2 is SVGAGI. CDR3: CASAETGLDGYTF. CDR3 DNA: TGTGCCAGCGCAGAGACAGGGCTTGATGGCTACACCTTC.

The V gene is TRBV6-5, the J gene TRBJ1-2; maybe TRBD1 (6 bases). CDR1 MNHEY and CDR2 SVGAGI come from the germline V gene. The CDR3 is 15 amino acids. Trimming left V 5 bases short and J 8 bases short, with 21 bases between. The CDR3 here is CASSQRSGGLRGYTF. The CDR3 region has the DNA TGTGCCAGCAGTCAACGTTCGGGGGGCCTCAGGGGCTACACCTTC.

The chain combines TRBV20-1 with TRBJ1-2; D possibly corresponds to TRBD1 (6 bases). CDR1 is DFQATT, CDR2 SNEGSKA, per germline (reference sequence). CDR3 length: 13 residues. V gave up 3 bases and J gave up 3 bases, with 11 bases separating them. This chain's CDR3 is CSASGGADYGYTF. In DNA form, the CDR3 reads TGCAGTGCTAGTGGGGGCGCGGACTATGGCTACACCTTC.

The sample holds a few counts of this clone. V is TRBV6-2 or TRBV6-3 and J is TRBJ2-1; TRBD2 matches at 11 bases. CDR1 and CDR2 (germline): MNHEY, SVGEGT. The CDR3 consists of 15 residues. The junction had 5 bases not matched to a gene; V was cut back by 2 bases and J by 8 bases. The CDR3 region is CASSYVLAGGHEQFF. In nucleotides, the CDR3 is TGTGCCAGCAGTTACGTTCTAGCGGGGGGTCATGAGCAGTTCTTC.

The chain recombines TRBV4-3 with TRBJ1-1; D remains unclear. V lost 1 base to trimming and J lost 1 base, with 4 bases between them. CDR1 and CDR2 from the germline V gene are LGHNA and YSLEER. The CDR3 loop spans 13 amino acids. CDR3 DNA: TGCGCCAGCAGCCAAGCCCAGAACACTGAAGCTTTCTTT. This codes for CASSQAQNTEAFF.

The rearrangement joins TRBV11-2 to TRBJ2-5; D remains unclear. Germline V gene data show CDR1 as SGHAT and CDR2 as FQNNGV. Trimming left V 6 bases short and J 4 bases short, with 12 bases between. CDR3 length equals 13 residues. This chain's CDR3 is CASRGDSSETQYF. The DNA of the CDR3 is TGTGCCAGCAGGGGTGACTCCTCAGAGACCCAGTACTTC.

This chain links TRBV29-1 with TRBJ2-7; D unclear. The V gene's germline CDR1 is SQVTM and CDR2 ANQGSEA. V was cut by 4 bases and J by 1 base, with 11 bases left in between. The CDR3 runs 13 residues. This CDR3 is CSVVSYQSYEQYF. The CDR3 nucleotides read TGCAGCGTTGTATCTTACCAGTCCTACGAGCAGTACTTC.

V is TRBV3-1 (or the pseudogene TRBV3-2) and J is TRBJ1-4, with D perhaps TRBD1 (5 bases). Trimming pared 7 bases from V and 4 bases from J, leaving 16 bases between. Germline V gene data show CDR1 as LGHDT and CDR2 as YNNKEL (reference sequence). The CDR3 extends over 15 amino acids. The CDR3 nucleotides are TGTGCCAGCAAAGGGCCCGGACACCTTAATGAAAAACTGTTTTTT. This sequence encodes CASKGPGHLNEKLFF.

The CDR3 coding sequence is TGTGCCAGCAGCGACCGACAGGTTGATAACTATGGCTACACCTTC. It specifies CASSDRQVDNYGYTF. The V call is TRBV4-2, the J call TRBJ1-2; the D gene is possibly TRBD1 (6 bases). The germline V gene has CDR1 LGHNA and CDR2 YNFKEQ. V lost 5 bases to trimming and J lost 1 base, with 14 bases between them. The CDR3 is 15 residues long.